This TCR beta chain was recovered during a study of radiotherapy plus CTLA-4 blockade in lung cancer. General observations from the study: Reports identified early blood T cell clone dynamics, with interferon-beta, as the best response predictor.

Germline trimming cut 1 base from V and 4 bases from J; bases unmatched to any gene: 8. The germline CDR1 and CDR2 sequences are SGHAT and FQNNGV. The CDR3 has 17 residues. Comments on this clone: Antigen unknown.

Sequencing used immunoSEQ multiplex PCR; TCRdb keeps in-frame clones, though not all of them. The sample holds about 97,000 clones; about 70% are singletons and the top ten take roughly 2.8%. This sample comprised peripheral blood, obtained from a patient treated with radiotherapy plus ipilimumab. The TCR sequence derives from a human donor with non-small cell lung cancer who had a partial response to radiotherapy plus ipilimumab. Some clones in this sample may be carry-over from other donors' samples. The V call is TRBV11-2, the J call TRBJ2-1, with 9 bases that match TRBD2. CDR3: CASSLGLAGRIYNEQFF. The CDR3 DNA reads TGTGCCAGCAGCTTAGGGCTAGCGGGAAGAATTTACAATGAGCAGTTCTTC.